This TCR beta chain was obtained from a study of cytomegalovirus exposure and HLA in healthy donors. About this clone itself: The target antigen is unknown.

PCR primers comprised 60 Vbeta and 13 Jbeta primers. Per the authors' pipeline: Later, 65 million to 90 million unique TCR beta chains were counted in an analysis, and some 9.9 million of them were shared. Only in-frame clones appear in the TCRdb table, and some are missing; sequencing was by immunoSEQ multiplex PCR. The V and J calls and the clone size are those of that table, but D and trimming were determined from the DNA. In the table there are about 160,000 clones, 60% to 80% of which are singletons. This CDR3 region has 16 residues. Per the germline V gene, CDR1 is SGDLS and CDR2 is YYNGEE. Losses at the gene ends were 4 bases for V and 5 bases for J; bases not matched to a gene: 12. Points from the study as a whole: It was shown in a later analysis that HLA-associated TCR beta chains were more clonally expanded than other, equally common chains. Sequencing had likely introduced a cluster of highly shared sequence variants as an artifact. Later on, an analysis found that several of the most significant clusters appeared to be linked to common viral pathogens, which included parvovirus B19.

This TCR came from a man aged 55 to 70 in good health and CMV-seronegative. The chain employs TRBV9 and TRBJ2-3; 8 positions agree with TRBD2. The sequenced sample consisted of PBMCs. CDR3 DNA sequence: TGTGCCAGCAGCTCCGGCAGGCGGGGGGCAGGAGATACGCAGTATTTT. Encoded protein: CASSSGRRGAGDTQYF.